The sequence of this T cell receptor beta chain was determined in a study of monozygotic twins with inflammatory bowel disease. This CDR3 is built from 13 residues. Germline CDR1 reads SNHLY; CDR2 reads FYNNEI. Each TCR library used roughly 4,000 ng of total RNA. From the 5' RACE reads, TCRdb lists one entry per CDR3 protein and no DNA. This sample's clone table lists a few hundred thousand distinct CDR3 sequences. The receptor was derived from a human donor with ulcerative colitis or Crohn's disease, or a healthy co-twin of an affected twin (not recorded which). The rearrangement uses TRBV2 and TRBJ1-2. Sequencing used blood. The CDR3 region is CASSELGNYGYTF.